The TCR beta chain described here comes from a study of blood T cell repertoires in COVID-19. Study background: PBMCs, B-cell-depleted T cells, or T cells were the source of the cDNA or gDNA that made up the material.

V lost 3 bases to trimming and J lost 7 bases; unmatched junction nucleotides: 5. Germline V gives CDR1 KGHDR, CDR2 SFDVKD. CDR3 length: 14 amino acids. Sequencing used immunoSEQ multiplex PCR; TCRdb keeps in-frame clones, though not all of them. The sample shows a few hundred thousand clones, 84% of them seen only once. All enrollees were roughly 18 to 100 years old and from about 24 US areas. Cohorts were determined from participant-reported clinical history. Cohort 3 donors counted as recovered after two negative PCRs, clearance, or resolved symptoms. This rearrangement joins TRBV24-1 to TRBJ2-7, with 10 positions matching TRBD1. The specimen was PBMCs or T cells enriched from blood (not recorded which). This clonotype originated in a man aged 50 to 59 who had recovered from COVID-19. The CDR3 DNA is TGTGCCACCAGTGATGGACAGGGGGTTCGTGAGCAGTACTTC. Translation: CATSDGQGVREQYF.